This is a list of T cell receptor beta chains from one sample in a study of early T cells in non-severe SARS-CoV-2 infection. TCRdb reprocessed the 5' RACE reads via MiXCR and lists one record per CDR3 protein. The table lists 45,000 to 50,000 distinct CDR3 sequences, 5.5% to 8% of them singletons, with 2.5% to 3% in the top ten. The material sequenced was whole blood, taken at baseline. These receptors all come from an adult who was a healthcare worker with PCR-confirmed SARS-CoV-2 infection or an uninfected control (not recorded which). CDR3s include the opening cysteine and the closing phenylalanine or tryptophan. A D gene is named only where the DNA matches it firmly. Not all rows give a size; the values are once, few, many and, for expanded clones, a class.

J,D,size,V,DNA,CDR3
TRBJ2-6,TRBD1,-,TRBV11-1,TGTGCCAGCAGCGCCCGGGACAGAGGATCATCTGGGGCCAACGTCCTGACTTTC,CASSARDRGSSGANVLTF
TRBJ1-1,-,-,TRBV6-5,TGTGCCAGCACCGGGGGATACATGAACACTGAAGCTTTCTTT,CASTGGYMNTEAFF
TRBJ2-1,-,-,TRBV7-9,TGTGCCAGCAGCCCTCTCGGGGAGCAGTTCTTC,CASSPLGEQFF
TRBJ2-7,-,-,TRBV30,TGTGCCTGGAGTAGGGTTGGCGAGCAGTACTTC,CAWSRVGEQYF
TRBJ1-2,-,many,TRBV6-2/TRBV6-3,TGTGCCAGCGGGGCTAAGAATGGCTACACCTTC,CASGAKNGYTF
TRBJ2-1,-,few,TRBV11-3,TGTGCCAGCAGCTTAGATAGGTGGACTAATGAGCAGTTCTTC,CASSLDRWTNEQFF
TRBJ2-3,-,-,TRBV7-8,TGTGCCAGCAGCATGGGCCCGGGGGCAGATACGCAGTATTTT,CASSMGPGADTQYF
TRBJ2-1,-,-,TRBV5-5,TGTGCCAGCAGGTATAGCTACAATGAGCAGTTCTTC,CASRYSYNEQFF
TRBJ2-2,-,-,TRBV6-6,TGTGCCAGCAGACCTCGAGGGATTCGGTCCGGGGAGCTGTTTTTT,CASRPRGIRSGELFF
TRBJ1-2,-,few,TRBV20-1,TGCAGTGCTAGTCACTCACAACCTAACTATGGCTACACCTTC,CSASHSQPNYGYTF
TRBJ1-2,-,few,TRBV7-2,TGTGCCAGCAGTCCCCAGGAGCGGGGAGGGGGCTACACCTTC,CASSPQERGGGYTF